The entry below describes one T cell receptor beta chain. The antigen is unknown. The data derive from a study of graft-versus-host responses after intestinal transplantation. Study results and caveats: With peak circulating GvH clone levels came an association with early post-transplant HvG declines.

Germline V gives CDR1 SNHLY, CDR2 FYNNEI. This CDR3 spans 11 amino acids. V dropped 3 bases and J dropped 6 bases, with 3 bases sitting between them. Profiling relied on immunoSEQ multiplex PCR, and the TCRdb table lists in-frame clones only, not all of them. Altogether over 85,000 clones are present, roughly 93% being singletons, with the ten largest covering roughly 0.5%. The material was unstimulated CD8+ T cells sorted from spleen or lymph node cells, obtained before intestinal transplant. This chain links TRBV2 with TRBJ1-3; D remains ambiguous. The receptor's source is a human donor who received an intestinal transplant. CDR3 sequence reads: CASSDLNTIYF. The CDR3 DNA follows: TGTGCCAGCAGTGACCTAAACACCATATATTTT.